Listed below are T cell receptor beta chains from one sample, sequenced in a study of naive and memory T cell subsets. TCRdb recomputed calls from the UMI-ligation and nested PCR reads with MiXCR, one row per CDR3 protein. The sample carries approximately 140,000 distinct CDR3 sequences, under 25% recorded once. Sample: naive CD8+ T cells from blood. The receptors shown here come from a human donor in good health. Both conserved end residues are part of each CDR3. The order of the fields is clone size, J gene, V gene, D gene, CDR3 DNA, CDR3 protein. A D gene is named only where the DNA matches it firmly. Size tells how often a clone was seen (once, few, many) or the class of an expanded clone, and some rows leave it out.

clone_size: -
j_call: TRBJ1-6
v_call: TRBV20-1
d_call: -
cdr3_nt: TGCAGTGCTAGAGGGGTGCGGGAGGAATCACCCCTCCACTTT
cdr3_aa: CSARGVREESPLHF

clone_size: few
j_call: TRBJ2-7
v_call: TRBV28
d_call: -
cdr3_nt: TGTGCCAGCAGTCCGAGCAGGGGCAGCAGACTAACTTACTCCTACGAGCAGTACTTC
cdr3_aa: CASSPSRGSRLTYSYEQYF

clone_size: -
j_call: TRBJ2-7
v_call: TRBV10-3
d_call: -
cdr3_nt: TGTGCCATCAGTGTTGGACCAGGCTACGAGCAGTACTTC
cdr3_aa: CAISVGPGYEQYF

clone_size: few
j_call: TRBJ2-2
v_call: TRBV24-1
d_call: -
cdr3_nt: TGTGCCACCAGTGAGTCGGGGGCACTTGGCACCGGGGAGCTGTTTTTT
cdr3_aa: CATSESGALGTGELFF

clone_size: -
j_call: TRBJ2-7
v_call: TRBV20-1
d_call: -
cdr3_nt: TGCAGTGCTAGAGATACCCTTAATTCCTACGAGCAGTACTTC
cdr3_aa: CSARDTLNSYEQYF

clone_size: few
j_call: TRBJ1-5
v_call: TRBV29-1
d_call: -
cdr3_nt: TGCAGCGTTCGGGAAACGGGAGGCAATCAGCCCCAGCATTTT
cdr3_aa: CSVRETGGNQPQHF

clone_size: -
j_call: TRBJ1-6
v_call: TRBV7-2
d_call: -
cdr3_nt: TGTGCCAGCAGCTCGGAAACCTGGTTGAATTCACCCCTCCACTTT
cdr3_aa: CASSSETWLNSPLHF

clone_size: few
j_call: TRBJ1-5
v_call: TRBV28
d_call: -
cdr3_nt: TGTGCCAGCAGTAGCGGGACAACCAGCAATCAGCCCCAGCATTTT
cdr3_aa: CASSSGTTSNQPQHF

clone_size: -
j_call: TRBJ1-1
v_call: TRBV29-1
d_call: -
cdr3_nt: TGCAGCGTTTTAAAGAGGGACGAAGCTTTCTTT
cdr3_aa: CSVLKRDEAFF

clone_size: few
j_call: TRBJ2-1
v_call: TRBV9
d_call: -
cdr3_nt: TGTGCCAGCAGACCATATAACTCTGGGCCCGATGAGCAGTTCTTC
cdr3_aa: CASRPYNSGPDEQFF

clone_size: -
j_call: TRBJ1-2
v_call: TRBV9
d_call: -
cdr3_nt: TGTGCCAGCAGCGTCACCAACGACTATGGCTACACCTTC
cdr3_aa: CASSVTNDYGYTF

clone_size: once
j_call: TRBJ2-5
v_call: TRBV7-8
d_call: -
cdr3_nt: TGTGCCAGCAGCTTAGAGGCGGCTCAAAGGGAGACCCAGTACTTC
cdr3_aa: CASSLEAAQRETQYF

clone_size: -
j_call: TRBJ2-1
v_call: TRBV29-1
d_call: -
cdr3_nt: TGCAGCGTTGAGTCTATCAATGAGCAGTTCTTC
cdr3_aa: CSVESINEQFF

clone_size: -
j_call: TRBJ2-7
v_call: TRBV7-6
d_call: -
cdr3_nt: TGTGCCAGCAGCTTAGCGGTAGTCGCCGAGCAGTACTTC
cdr3_aa: CASSLAVVAEQYF

clone_size: few
j_call: TRBJ2-7
v_call: TRBV12-3/TRBV12-4
d_call: -
cdr3_nt: TGTGCCAGCAGTTTCGGGGAAGCTGCCGAGCAGTACTTC
cdr3_aa: CASSFGEAAEQYF

clone_size: few
j_call: TRBJ1-5
v_call: TRBV2
d_call: -
cdr3_nt: TGTGCCAGCACCGTCCCAGGTGACCAGCCCCAGCATTTT
cdr3_aa: CASTVPGDQPQHF

clone_size: -
j_call: TRBJ2-7
v_call: TRBV24-1
d_call: TRBD1
cdr3_nt: TGTGCCACCAGTGATTGGAACAGGGGAGCCTACGAGCAGTACTTC
cdr3_aa: CATSDWNRGAYEQYF

clone_size: few
j_call: TRBJ1-6
v_call: TRBV6-5
d_call: -
cdr3_nt: TGTGCCAGCAGCCCCCCCCAGGGGTTGAATTCACCCCTCCACTTT
cdr3_aa: CASSPPQGLNSPLHF

clone_size: -
j_call: TRBJ2-3
v_call: TRBV5-4
d_call: TRBD2
cdr3_nt: TGTGCCAGCAGCATCCGGGGACTAGCGGAAACAGATACGCAGTATTTT
cdr3_aa: CASSIRGLAETDTQYF

clone_size: few
j_call: TRBJ1-1
v_call: TRBV2
d_call: -
cdr3_nt: TGTGTTTGGGCCGCTGAAGCTTTCTTT
cdr3_aa: CVWAAEAFF

clone_size: few
j_call: TRBJ2-2
v_call: TRBV5-6
d_call: TRBD2
cdr3_nt: TGTGCCAGCCCCGGATCAAGAGGGCGGGAGTGGGACACCGGGGAGCTGTTTTTT
cdr3_aa: CASPGSRGREWDTGELFF

clone_size: many
j_call: TRBJ1-6
v_call: TRBV28
d_call: -
cdr3_nt: TGTGCCAGCAGTCAAGTGAATCGCAATTCACCCCTCCACTTT
cdr3_aa: CASSQVNRNSPLHF